This T cell receptor (beta chain) was observed in a study of naive CD8 T cells in extremely preterm neonates. Produced via immunoSEQ multiplex PCR; TCRdb's table is partial and in-frame only. The sample lists approximately 5,000 clones, 95% to 97% occurring once. Germline V lookup: CDR1 SGHTA, CDR2 FQGNSA. V shed 1 base and J 4 bases; nucleotides not matched to a gene: 1. This CDR3 comprises 15 residues. The receptor's source is a human donor in good health. This chain joins TRBV7-2 and TRBJ1-4, with 9 nucleotides matching TRBD1. Sequencing used naive CD8+ T cells from blood. CDR3 protein: CASSLGQGGNEKLFF. The CDR3 DNA sequence: TGTGCCAGCAGCTTAGGACAGGGGGGTAATGAAAAACTGTTTTTT.